This T cell receptor beta chain was captured in a study of blood T cell repertoires in COVID-19. Study background: Samples of COVID-19 (acute and convalescent) were obtained from the United States, Italy and Spain. PBMCs, B-cell-depleted T cells, or T cells were the source of the cDNA or gDNA that made up the material.

CDR1 and CDR2 from the germline V gene are SEHNR and FQNEAQ (reference sequence). The length of the CDR3 is 15 residues. The ends were cut back, 1 base at V and 1 base at J, with 8 bases in the middle. Authors' processing steps: Counts of nucleated cells, estimated from reference gene primer amplification, were obtained. The repertoire was sequenced with immunoSEQ multiplex PCR; TCRdb's copy has only in-frame clones and lacks some. The V and J calls and clone size were taken over from that table, and D and trimming were inferred from the DNA. The data contain 60,000 to 80,000 clones, roughly 85% of them singletons.

This sequence joins TRBV7-9 and TRBJ2-4, with D unclear. This TCR came from a human donor in a cohort sampled during active COVID-19. The sample taken for sequencing was peripheral blood. The CDR3 nucleotides are TGTGCCAGCAGCTTAGTAACCAGGGCCAAAAACATTCAGTACTTC. Amino acids: CASSLVTRAKNIQYF.